This T cell receptor beta chain was retrieved from a study of T cell responses to AZD1222 COVID-19 vaccine. Whole-study context: Recipients boosted at about 4 weeks or about 12 weeks are pooled. Findings and caveats of the study: Spike-specific TCR breadth rose after two AZD1222 doses, and depth rose as well. The span of vaccine-associated CD4 TCRs extended across spike, with dominance at 160-218 and 743-854. It should be noted that donors were predominantly white British and more often female, and clonal diversity was possibly underestimated.

Data came from immunoSEQ multiplex PCR; TCRdb stores just in-frame clones and leaves some out. The sample yields tens of thousands of clones, approximately 78% seen once. The V gene end was trimmed by 3 bases and the J gene end by 0 bases; junction bases not matched to a gene: 0. The CDR3 has 15 residues. Germline V gene sequence: CDR1 SGDLS, CDR2 YYNGEE. In this sample, this clone turned up a few times. Antigen specificity is unknown. The clonotype was recovered from an adult in good health. Sample: peripheral blood, taken on day 0 of AZD1222 vaccination. The chain has TRBV9 and TRBJ2-2, with TRBD2 matching 9 bases. The DNA of the CDR3 is TGTGCCAGCAGCGGCGGGAGGGCGAACACCGGGGAGCTGTTTTTT. This sequence encodes CASSGGRANTGELFF. Based on the CDR3 plus reference TRBV9 and TRBJ2-2, the full variable domain is DSGVTQTPKHLITATGQRVTLRCSPRSGDLSVYWYQQSLDQGLQFLIQYYNGEERAKGNILERFSAQQFPDLHSELNLSSLELGDSALYFCASSGGRANTGELFFGEGSRLTVL.